These 9 T cell receptor beta chains originate from one sample sequenced in a study of blood T cell repertoires in COVID-19. Only in-frame clones appear in the TCRdb table, and some are missing; sequencing was by immunoSEQ multiplex PCR. The table records some 170,000 clones, roughly 76% of them present only once. Sequencing used peripheral blood. Receptors originate from a woman aged 45-65 years with active or convalescent COVID-19.

In its sample, this clone was seen many times. V is TRBV6-5 and J is TRBJ2-1; a possible D gene is TRBD1 (5 bases). V dropped 7 bases and J dropped 4 bases, with 11 bases sitting between them. CDR1 and CDR2 from the germline V gene are MNHEY and SVGAGI. CDR3 size: 13 residues. Here the CDR3 reads CASTGWGYNEQFF. The CDR3 DNA reads as TGTGCCAGCACAGGGTGGGGTTACAATGAGCAGTTCTTC.

The J gene is TRBJ2-2, the V gene TRBV27, with 7 bases fitting TRBD1. The CDR3 length is 16 residues. J was trimmed by 5 bases and V by 5 bases; bases with no gene match: 11. The germline V gene has CDR1 MNHEY and CDR2 SMNVEV (reference sequence). CDR3 sequence: CASSEWTGGRTGELFF. The DNA of the CDR3 is TGTGCCAGCAGTGAATGGACAGGTGGTCGGACCGGGGAGCTGTTTTTT.

J is TRBJ2-7 and V is TRBV7-2; D is undetermined. V was clipped by 5 bases and J by 0 bases, with 8 bases between them. From germline, CDR1 is SGHTA and CDR2 FQGNSA. The CDR3 contains 13 residues. The CDR3 is CASSPSSSYEQYF. DNA of the CDR3: TGTGCCAGCAGCCCTTCTAGCTCCTACGAGCAGTACTTC. The full variable domain, its missing parts supplied by reference TRBV7-2 and TRBJ2-7, is GAGVSQSPSNKVTEKGKDVELRCDPISGHTALYWYRQSLGQGLEFLIYFQGNSAPDKSGLPSDRFSAERTGGSVSTLTIQRTQQEDSAVYLCASSPSSSYEQYFGPGTRLTVT.

The rearrangement joins TRBV5-6 to TRBJ2-7; perhaps TRBD2 as D (5 bases). The CDR3 length is 14 residues. Trimming shortened V by 2 bases and J by 4 bases, and 13 bases separated the two germline ends. Germline V lookup: CDR1 SGHDT, CDR2 YYEEEE. The CDR3 protein is CASSFFGKGYEQYF. CDR3 DNA: TGTGCCAGCAGCTTTTTCGGGAAAGGATACGAGCAGTACTTC. The full variable domain, its missing parts supplied by reference TRBV5-6 and TRBJ2-7, is DAGVTQSPTHLIKTRGQQVTLRCSPKSGHDTVSWYQQALGQGPQFIFQYYEEEERQRGNFPDRFSGHQFPNYSSELNVNALLLGDSALYLCASSFFGKGYEQYFGPGTRLTVT.

J is TRBJ2-7 and V is TRBV7-8, with 9 bases that match TRBD2. Germline trimming cut 0 bases from V and 0 bases from J; bases unmatched to any gene: 3. CDR1 SGHVS and CDR2 FQNEAQ come from the germline V gene. The CDR3 contains 16 residues. The CDR3 coding sequence is TGTGCCAGCAGCTTAGCGCTAGCGGGGACCTCCTACGAGCAGTACTTC. Its protein is CASSLALAGTSYEQYF.

This sequence joins TRBV13 and TRBJ2-3; 10 bases align to TRBD1. J lost 5 bases, V lost 5 bases, and 7 bases had no gene match. Germline V gene sequence: CDR1 PRHDT, CDR2 FYEKMQ (reference sequence). The CDR3 runs 15 residues. The CDR3 nucleotides read TGTGCCAGCAGCCCCGACAGGGGGCCTAGAGATACGCAGTATTTT. It translates to CASSPDRGPRDTQYF.

This clone came up once. V is TRBV28 and J is TRBJ2-2, with D possibly TRBD2 on 6 matching bases. There are 15 residues in the CDR3. Trimming took 2 bases from V and 4 from J, leaving 11 bases between them. CDR1 and CDR2 from the germline V gene are MDHEN and SYDVKM. The DNA for the CDR3 is TGTGCCAGCAGTTTAGGAGGGCGGTCCACCGGGGAGCTGTTTTTT. Translation gives CASSLGGRSTGELFF.

The count of this clone is one. V usage is TRBV5-1 and J usage is TRBJ1-1; tentative D call: TRBD1 (5 bases). Per germline, CDR1 SGHRS and CDR2 YFSETQ. CDR3 size: 13 residues. Trimming left V 4 bases short and J 5 bases short, with 12 bases between. The CDR3 here is CASSGRGETEAFF. In nucleotides, the CDR3 is TGCGCCAGCAGCGGAAGGGGTGAAACTGAAGCTTTCTTT.

As to this clone: The sample holds other DNA sequences that translate to the same CDR3. The chain joins TRBV5-1 to TRBJ2-7, with D perhaps matching TRBD2 (6 bases). The V end lost 4 bases, the J end lost 6 bases, and 17 bases lay between the germline ends. The CDR3 length is 14 residues. Per the germline V gene, CDR1 is SGHRS and CDR2 is YFSETQ. The CDR3 is CASSRGTSSVEQYF. The CDR3 DNA reads TGCGCCAGCAGCCGGGGGACCTCGTCGGTCGAGCAGTACTTC. Full variable domain (rest looked up from reference TRBV5-1 and TRBJ2-7): KAGVTQTPRYLIKTRGQQVTLSCSPISGHRSVSWYQQTPGQGLQFLFEYFSETQRNKGNFPGRFSGRQFSNSRSEMNVSTLELGDSALYLCASSRGTSSVEQYFGPGTRLTVT.